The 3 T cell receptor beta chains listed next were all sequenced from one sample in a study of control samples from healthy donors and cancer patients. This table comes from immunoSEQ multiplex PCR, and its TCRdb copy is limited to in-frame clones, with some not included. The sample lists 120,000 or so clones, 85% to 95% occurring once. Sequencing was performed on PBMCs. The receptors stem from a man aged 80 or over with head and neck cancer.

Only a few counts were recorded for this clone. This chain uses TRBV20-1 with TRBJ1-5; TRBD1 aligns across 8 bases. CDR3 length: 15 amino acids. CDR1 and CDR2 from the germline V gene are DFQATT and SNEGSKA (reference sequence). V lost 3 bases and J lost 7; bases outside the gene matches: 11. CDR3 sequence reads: CSASAGRGHRQPQHF. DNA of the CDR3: TGCAGTGCTAGTGCTGGCAGGGGGCATCGGCAGCCCCAGCATTTT.

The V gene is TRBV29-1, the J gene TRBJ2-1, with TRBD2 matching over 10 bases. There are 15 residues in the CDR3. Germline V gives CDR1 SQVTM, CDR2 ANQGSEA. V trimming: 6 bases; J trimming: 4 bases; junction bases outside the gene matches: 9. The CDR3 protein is CSVCLASGGYNEQFF. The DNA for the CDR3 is TGCAGCGTATGCCTGGCTAGCGGGGGATACAATGAGCAGTTCTTC.

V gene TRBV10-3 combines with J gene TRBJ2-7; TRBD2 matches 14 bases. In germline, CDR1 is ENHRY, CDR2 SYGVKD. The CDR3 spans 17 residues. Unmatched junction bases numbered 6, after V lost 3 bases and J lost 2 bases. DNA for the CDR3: TGTGCCATCAGTGACGGGACTAGCGGGAGTTTAGCCTACGAGCAGTACTTC. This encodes CAISDGTSGSLAYEQYF.